The next 4 T cell receptor beta chains were all read from a single sample in a study of CD8 T cells in Susac syndrome. Random hexamers served to reverse transcribe roughly 0.45 to 1 ug RNA. From the immunoSEQ multiplex PCR reads, TCRdb called clonotypes with MiXCR, one entry per CDR3 protein. The sample has 120,000 to 150,000 distinct CDR3 sequences, about 95% seen once. The sequencing sample was made of CD4+ T cells from PBMCs. The receptors come from a human donor with multiple sclerosis.

The gene calls are TRBV5-6 and TRBJ2-3; D is unresolved. Germline loops: CDR1 SGHDT, CDR2 YYEEEE. Trimming cost V 5 bases and J 3 bases, with 10 bases left between them. The CDR3 runs to 13 residues. Here the CDR3 reads CASSYDPTDTQYF. The DNA for the CDR3 is TGTGCCAGCAGTTATGACCCGACAGATACGCAGTATTTT.

The chain joins TRBV11-1 to TRBJ2-5; D remains unclear. The germline V gene encodes CDR1 SGHAT and CDR2 FQDESV (reference sequence). V lost 1 base and J lost 5, with 5 bases in between. There are 12 residues in the CDR3. The CDR3 reads CASSLGLETQYF. In nucleotides, the CDR3 is TGTGCCAGCAGCTTAGGGTTGGAGACCCAGTACTTC. The full variable domain, with the rest looked up from reference TRBV11-1 and TRBJ2-5, is EAEVAQSPRYKITEKSQAVAFWCDPISGHATLYWYRQILGQGPELLVQFQDESVVDDSQLPKDRFSAERLKGVDSTLKIQPAELGDSAMYLCASSLGLETQYFGPGTRLLVL.

V is TRBV20-1 and J is TRBJ2-7, with 7 bases fitting TRBD1. In germline, CDR1 is DFQATT, CDR2 SNEGSKA (reference sequence). The junction had 8 bases not matched to a gene; V was cut back by 1 base and J by 2 bases. The CDR3 spans 15 residues. CDR3 DNA sequence: TGCAGTGCTAGAGGGAGTACAGGGGTTCCCTACGAGCAGTACTTC. Protein sequence: CSARGSTGVPYEQYF.

The V call is TRBV20-1, the J call TRBJ1-6; D is uncertain. The CDR3 length is 15 residues. Germline V gene data show CDR1 as DFQATT and CDR2 as SNEGSKA (reference sequence). The V and J ends lost 3 bases and 0 bases respectively, with 9 bases between them. This CDR3 reads CSARVGSSYNSPLHF. DNA of the CDR3: TGCAGTGCTAGGGTCGGGAGCTCCTATAATTCACCCCTCCACTTT.